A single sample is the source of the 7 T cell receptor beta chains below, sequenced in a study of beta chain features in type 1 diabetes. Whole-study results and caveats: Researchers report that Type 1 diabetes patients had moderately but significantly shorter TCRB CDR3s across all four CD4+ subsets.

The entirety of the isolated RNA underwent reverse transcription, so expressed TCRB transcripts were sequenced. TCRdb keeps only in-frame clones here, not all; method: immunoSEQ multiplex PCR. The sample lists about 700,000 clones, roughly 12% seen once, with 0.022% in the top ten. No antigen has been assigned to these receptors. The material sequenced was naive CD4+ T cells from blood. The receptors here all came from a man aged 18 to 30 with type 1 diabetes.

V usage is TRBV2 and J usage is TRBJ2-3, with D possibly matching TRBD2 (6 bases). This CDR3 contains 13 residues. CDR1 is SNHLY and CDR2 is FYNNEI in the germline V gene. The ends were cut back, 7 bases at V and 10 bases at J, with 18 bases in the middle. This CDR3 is CASNTAGPGAQYF. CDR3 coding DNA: TGTGCCAGCAATACAGCGGGCCCGGGGGCGCAGTATTTT.

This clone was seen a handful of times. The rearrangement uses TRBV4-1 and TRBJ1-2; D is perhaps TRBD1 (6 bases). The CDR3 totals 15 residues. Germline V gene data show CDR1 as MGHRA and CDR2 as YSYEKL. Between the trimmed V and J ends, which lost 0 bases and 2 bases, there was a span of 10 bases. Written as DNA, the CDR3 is TGCGCCAGCAGCCAAGACAGGGGATACAACTATGGCTACACCTTC. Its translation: CASSQDRGYNYGYTF.

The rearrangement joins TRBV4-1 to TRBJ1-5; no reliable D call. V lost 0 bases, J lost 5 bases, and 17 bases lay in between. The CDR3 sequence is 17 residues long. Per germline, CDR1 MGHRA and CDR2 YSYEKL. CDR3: CASSQDRRLFVDQPQHF. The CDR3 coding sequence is TGCGCCAGCAGCCAAGATAGGAGGTTATTTGTGGATCAGCCCCAGCATTTT.

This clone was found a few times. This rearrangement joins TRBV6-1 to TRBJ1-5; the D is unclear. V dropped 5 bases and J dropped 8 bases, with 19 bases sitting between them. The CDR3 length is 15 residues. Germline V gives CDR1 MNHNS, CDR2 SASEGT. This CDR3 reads CASSLPGDNREPQHF. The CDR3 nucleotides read TGTGCCAGCAGTTTACCGGGAGACAACCGAGAGCCCCAGCATTTT.

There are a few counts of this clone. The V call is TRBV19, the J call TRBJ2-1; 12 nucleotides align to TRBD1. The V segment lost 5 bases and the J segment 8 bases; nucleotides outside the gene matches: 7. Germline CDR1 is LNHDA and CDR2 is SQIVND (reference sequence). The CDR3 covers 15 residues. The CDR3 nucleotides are TGTGCCAGTAGTGGGGGACAGGGGGCGAAGTATGAGCAGTTCTTC. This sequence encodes CASSGGQGAKYEQFF.

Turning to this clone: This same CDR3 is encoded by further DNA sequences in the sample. CDR3 in DNA: TGTGCCAGCAGCTTTGGACTGAACACTGAAGCTTTCTTT. Protein: CASSFGLNTEAFF. J is TRBJ1-1 and V is TRBV7-9; D remains ambiguous. The V end lost 3 bases, the J end lost 0 bases, and 5 bases lay between the germline ends. CDR3 length: 13 amino acids. Germline values: CDR1 SEHNR, CDR2 FQNEAQ (reference sequence).

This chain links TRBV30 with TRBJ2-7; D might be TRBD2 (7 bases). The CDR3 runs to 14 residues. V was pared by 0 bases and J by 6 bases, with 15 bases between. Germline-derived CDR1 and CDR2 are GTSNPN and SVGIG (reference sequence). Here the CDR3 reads CAWSVQAGASEQYF. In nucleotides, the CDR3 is TGTGCCTGGAGTGTACAGGCGGGGGCCTCCGAGCAGTACTTC.